The 8 T cell receptor beta chains below come from one sample, sequenced in a study of shared clonotypes between healthy human individuals (TCRdb year 2020). CD8 naive samples were CD45RO-negative cells positively selected for CCR7, giving a CD45RA+CCR7+ population that excluded TemRA cells. Receptor libraries were prepared by the immunoSEQ multiplex PCR assay. What TCRdb holds here is the immuneACCESS table cut down to in-frame rearrangements. Part of the clones is not present; checked against another copy, under half of the missing clones reflect an unresolved V gene, and the others are unexplained. The sample table holds around 1.9 million clones, of which 85% to 95% were seen once. The ten largest clones add up to around 1.7% of the sample. The source material was naive CD8+ T cells from PBMCs. The cell subset or site label, as the study defines it: CD45RA+CCR7+. The receptors originated from a man between 18 and 35 years old in good health. Some clones in this sample may be carry-over from other donors' samples.

V usage is TRBV29-1 and J usage is TRBJ1-2; weak D call: TRBD1 (6 bases). Trimming removed 7 bases from V and 2 bases from J, with 8 bases in between. The CDR3 consists of 11 residues. The germline V gene has CDR1 SQVTM and CDR2 ANQGSEA. The CDR3 here is CSDGQNYGYTF. Written as DNA, the CDR3 is TGCAGCGACGGACAGAACTATGGCTACACCTTC.

The chain has TRBV4-1 and TRBJ1-6, with 8 nucleotides matching TRBD1. The length of the CDR3 is 17 residues. V shed 3 bases and J 6 bases; nucleotides not matched to a gene: 10. Germline CDR1 is MGHRA and CDR2 is YSYEKL. CDR3 sequence: CASSQDPTGETNSPLHF. Here the CDR3 DNA reads TGCGCCAGCAGCCAGGACCCGACAGGGGAAACTAATTCACCCCTCCACTTT.

The chain has TRBV7-8 and TRBJ2-1; D tentatively fits TRBD1 or TRBD2 (5 bases each). The CDR3 loop spans 16 amino acids. In germline, CDR1 is SGHVS, CDR2 FQNEAQ. Deletions cut 1 base from V and 6 bases from J, with 16 bases between. The CDR3 reads CASSLDGRERGNEQFF. DNA of the CDR3: TGTGCCAGCAGCTTAGATGGCAGGGAGAGGGGCAATGAGCAGTTCTTC.

This rearrangement joins TRBV19 to TRBJ2-4; tentatively, D is TRBD2 (5 bases). From germline, CDR1 is LNHDA and CDR2 SQIVND (reference sequence). There are 12 residues in the CDR3. Trimming removed 3 bases at V and 7 bases at J, with 7 bases between. The CDR3 nucleotides read TGTGCCAGTAGTATGCAGCGGAACATTCAGTACTTC. Protein sequence: CASSMQRNIQYF. Filled out from reference TRBV19 and TRBJ2-4, the complete variable domain reads DGGITQSPKYLFRKEGQNVTLSCEQNLNHDAMYWYRQDPGQGLRLIYYSQIVNDFQKGDIAEGYSVSREKKESFPLTVTSAQKNPTAFYLCASSMQRNIQYFGAGTRLSVL.

This clone was seen a single time. The chain recombines TRBV28 with TRBJ1-3; D not resolved. CDR1 and CDR2 from the germline V gene are MDHEN and SYDVKM. V gave up 5 bases and J gave up 0 bases, with 17 bases separating them. This CDR3 contains 17 residues. DNA of the CDR3: TGTGCCAGCAGTCCCCACCCCGACATGATCTCTGGAAACACCATATATTTT. This codes for CASSPHPDMISGNTIYF.

The J gene is TRBJ2-3, the V gene TRBV21-1. TRBV21-1 is listed as a pseudogene. CDR3 length: 12 residues. The CDR3 reads CASSMQGNTQYF. In nucleotides, the CDR3 is TGTGCCAGCAGCATGCAAGGAAATACGCAGTATTTT.

On this clone: Other DNA sequences in this specimen translate into the identical CDR3. The chain joins TRBV7-3 to TRBJ1-1; unclear D gene. V shed 5 bases and J shed 5 bases, with 12 bases lying between them. The CDR3 is made up of 13 amino acids. Germline V lookup: CDR1 SGHTA, CDR2 FQGTGA. CDR3 sequence (DNA): TGTGCCAGCAGCCTAGGGCCGAGGACTGAAGCTTTCTTT. Its translation is CASSLGPRTEAFF. The whole variable domain, remainder taken from reference TRBV7-3 and TRBJ1-1, is GAGVSQTPSNKVTEKGKYVELRCDPISGHTALYWYRQSLGQGPEFLIYFQGTGAADDSGLPNDRFFAVRPEGSVSTLKIQRTERGDSAVYLCASSLGPRTEAFFGQGTRLTVV.

The V call is TRBV7-9, the J call TRBJ2-5; TRBD2 aligns across 10 bases. The length of the CDR3 is 17 residues. The V segment lost 1 base and the J segment 4 bases; nucleotides outside the gene matches: 9. Germline lookup yields CDR1 SEHNR and CDR2 FQNEAQ (reference sequence). As DNA, the CDR3 is TGTGCCAGCAGCTTAGGACCCGCGGCTAGCGGGAGAGAGACCCAGTACTTC. It specifies CASSLGPAASGRETQYF. The full variable domain, its missing parts supplied by reference TRBV7-9 and TRBJ2-5, is DTGVSQNPRHKITKRGQNVTFRCDPISEHNRLYWYRQTLGQGPEFLTYFQNEAQLEKSRLLSDRFSAERPKGSFSTLEIQRTEQGDSAMYLCASSLGPAASGRETQYFGPGTRLLVL.